This T cell receptor (beta chain) was recorded in a study of shared clonotypes between healthy human individuals. Study information: A couple of female and a few male donors aged 18 to 49 were enrolled.

As for this clone: Antigen: not known.

The germline V gene has CDR1 LGHNA and CDR2 YSLEER. Trimming stripped 0 bases from V and 2 bases from J, with 10 bases between. CDR3 size: 15 residues. The assay was run at deep level. Produced via immunoSEQ multiplex PCR; TCRdb's table is partial and in-frame only. The data contain some 2 million clones, just under 95% of them seen just once; the ten biggest clones take up roughly 1%. Whole-study results and caveats: A reduction in generation probabilities was seen for non-shared clonotypes relative to those shared by all four donors.

Naive CD8 populations comprised CD45RO-negative cells positively selected for CCR7, excluding terminally differentiated effector memory CD45RA+ cells. Donors were healthy HIV-negative adults without recent acute infections or vaccinations. Sequenced sample: naive CD8+ T cells sorted from blood. This TCR was recovered from a man in his late teens or twenties in good health. V usage is TRBV4-3 and J usage is TRBJ2-5; D remains unclear. The CDR3 sequence: CASSQDSSVQETQYF. Here the CDR3 DNA reads TGCGCCAGCAGCCAAGATAGCTCAGTTCAAGAGACCCAGTACTTC.